A selection of T cell receptor beta chains follows, all from one sample in a study of blood T cells in healthy people across ages. TCRdb processed the 5' RACE reads anew with MiXCR; each CDR3 protein has one entry. The sample contains 1.5 million to 2 million distinct CDR3 sequences, around 35% of which appear only once. Sequenced input: blood. Every receptor here comes from a woman aged 25 to 39 in good health. The CDR3 runs from the conserved cysteine through the conserved F or W. D genes are given only for firm matches. Only some rows state a clone size, as once, few, many or a class for expanded clones.

D gene,clone size,V gene,J gene,CDR3 protein,CDR3 DNA
.,few,TRBV4-2,TRBJ2-1,CASSQGVETTYNEQFF,TGTGCCAGCAGCCAAGGTGTAGAGACAACCTACAATGAGCAGTTCTTC
.,.,TRBV28,TRBJ1-6,CASKRQAQIQPLHF,TGTGCCAGCAAAAGACAGGCCCAAATTCAACCCCTCCACTTT
.,.,TRBV10-3,TRBJ2-7,CAIQGTGKASYEQCF,TGTGCCATTCAGGGAACAGGGAAGGCCTCCTACGAGCAGTGCTTC
TRBD2,.,TRBV7-8,TRBJ2-1,CASSSPGTSGDEQFF,TGTGCCAGCAGCTCACCTGGGACTAGCGGGGATGAGCAGTTCTTC
.,.,TRBV30,TRBJ2-5,CAWRGQQETQYF,TGTGCCTGGAGAGGACAGCAAGAGACCCAGTACTTC
.,few,TRBV21-1,TRBJ1-5,CASTTTALPSNQPQHF,TGTGCCAGCACCACAACAGCCCTGCCTAGCAATCAGCCCCAGCATTTT
TRBD2,few,TRBV7-7,TRBJ2-3,CATDGQRGSTDTQYF,TGTGCCACCGACGGGCAGCGGGGGAGCACAGATACGCAGTATTTT
.,once,TRBV4-1,TRBJ2-7,CASSQIGLYEQYF,TGCGCCAGCAGCCAAATCGGATTATACGAGCAGTACTTC
TRBD1,.,TRBV5-1,TRBJ2-5,CASSLARQGEGETQYF,TGCGCCAGCAGCTTGGCCCGACAGGGGGAAGGGGAGACCCAGTACTTC
.,.,TRBV9,TRBJ2-1,CASSVEGTSVGRNEQFF,TGTGCCAGCAGCGTAGAGGGGACCAGCGTGGGGCGCAATGAGCAGTTCTTC
.,.,TRBV20-1,TRBJ1-1,CSARVRTVVNTEAFF,TGCAGTGCTAGAGTACGGACAGTTGTAAACACTGAAGCTTTCTTT
TRBD1,once,TRBV29-1,TRBJ1-2,CSVAGQLGGYTF,TGCAGCGTTGCGGGACAGTTGGGTGGCTACACCTTC
TRBD2,.,TRBV27,TRBJ2-1,CASSTRPGLADNEQFF,TGTGCCAGCAGTACCAGACCGGGACTAGCGGACAATGAGCAGTTCTTC
TRBD2,few,TRBV4-2,TRBJ2-1,CASSQAPGSGISYNEQFF,TGTGCCAGCAGCCAAGCCCCCGGTAGCGGGATCTCCTACAATGAGCAGTTCTTC
TRBD2,.,TRBV13,TRBJ2-7,CASSLGSSGRAFAEQYF,TGTGCCAGCAGCTTAGGGTCTAGCGGGAGGGCTTTTGCCGAGCAGTACTTC
.,few,TRBV10-3,TRBJ1-5,CAISDALPDRTYQPQHF,TGTGCCATCAGTGACGCTTTGCCCGACAGGACCTATCAGCCCCAGCATTTT
TRBD2,many,TRBV7-2,TRBJ2-1,CASSFGTSGYVEQFF,TGTGCCAGCAGCTTCGGGACTAGCGGTTACGTTGAGCAGTTCTTC
TRBD1,.,TRBV11-2,TRBJ2-7,CASSSGGTGGKQYF,TGTGCCAGCAGTTCTGGAGGGACAGGGGGCAAACAGTACTTC
.,.,TRBV7-2,TRBJ2-2,CASSLRVGGYTGELFF,TGTGCCAGCAGCTTGAGGGTCGGGGGTTACACCGGGGAGCTGTTTTTT
TRBD1,few,TRBV14,TRBJ1-2,CASSQDGQGALGYTF,TGTGCCAGCAGCCAAGACGGGCAGGGGGCGCTTGGCTACACCTTC
.,.,TRBV12-3/TRBV12-4,TRBJ2-7,CATGLAPHYEQYF,TGTGCCACCGGGCTAGCCCCTCACTACGAGCAGTACTTC
.,.,TRBV6-2/TRBV6-3,TRBJ1-2,CASSYSDRTLGGYTF,TGTGCCAGCAGTTACTCGGATAGGACTCTCGGGGGCTACACCTTC
TRBD2,.,TRBV7-2,TRBJ2-2,CASSYPGTSGGNTGELFF,TGTGCCAGCAGCTACCCCGGGACTAGCGGGGGGAACACCGGGGAGCTGTTTTTT
.,.,TRBV28,TRBJ1-2,CASSFSDRSNYGYTF,TGTGCCAGCAGTTTCTCCGACCGATCCAACTATGGCTACACCTTC